These T cell receptor beta chains were read from a single sample in a study of T cell responses to AZD1222 COVID-19 vaccine. Profiling relied on immunoSEQ multiplex PCR, and the TCRdb table lists in-frame clones only, not all of them. The sample records approximately 100,000 clones, 70% to 90% being singletons. The input for sequencing was peripheral blood, taken 28 days after the second AZD1222 dose. All receptors derive from an adult who received the AZD1222 COVID-19 vaccine. CDR3s include the opening cysteine and the closing phenylalanine or tryptophan. A D gene is named only where the DNA matches it firmly. Clone size is not always given. Where it is, it says once, few, many or a class for expanded clones.

v_call: TRBV18
d_call: TRBD1
clone_size: few
j_call: TRBJ2-7
cdr3_aa: CASSVPQTGIYEQYF
cdr3_nt: TGTGCCAGCTCGGTCCCCCAGACAGGGATCTACGAGCAGTACTTC

v_call: TRBV4-1
d_call: NA
clone_size: NA
j_call: TRBJ1-5
cdr3_aa: CAMGLRLRGQPQHF
cdr3_nt: TGCGCCATGGGGCTGCGGTTAAGGGGGCAGCCCCAGCATTTT

v_call: TRBV18
d_call: NA
clone_size: NA
j_call: TRBJ1-3
cdr3_aa: CASSPGTPGNTIYF
cdr3_nt: TGTGCCAGCTCACCAGGGACGCCTGGAAACACCATATATTTT

v_call: TRBV28
d_call: NA
clone_size: NA
j_call: TRBJ1-1
cdr3_aa: CASSLRTRNTEAFF
cdr3_nt: TGTGCCAGCAGTTTACGGACCCGGAACACTGAAGCTTTCTTT

v_call: TRBV19
d_call: TRBD2
clone_size: NA
j_call: TRBJ2-1
cdr3_aa: CASSQTSGFSYNEQFF
cdr3_nt: TGTGCCAGTAGCCAGACTAGCGGGTTTTCCTACAATGAGCAGTTCTTC

v_call: TRBV30
d_call: NA
clone_size: NA
j_call: TRBJ2-5
cdr3_aa: CAWSSWTLEETQYF
cdr3_nt: TGTGCCTGGAGTTCTTGGACCCTTGAAGAGACCCAGTACTTC

v_call: TRBV6-2/TRBV6-3
d_call: NA
clone_size: few
j_call: TRBJ2-1
cdr3_aa: CASSRDSNSYNEQFF
cdr3_nt: TGTGCCAGCAGCCGAGACAGCAACTCCTACAATGAGCAGTTCTTC

v_call: TRBV29-1
d_call: TRBD1
clone_size: NA
j_call: TRBJ2-2
cdr3_aa: CSGTNRDRGPLNTGELFF
cdr3_nt: TGCAGCGGAACAAACCGGGACAGGGGCCCTCTGAACACCGGGGAGCTGTTTTTT

v_call: TRBV4-1
d_call: NA
clone_size: NA
j_call: TRBJ2-1
cdr3_aa: CASSQEQRQGYNEQFF
cdr3_nt: TGCGCCAGCAGCCAAGAACAGCGGCAGGGTTACAATGAGCAGTTCTTC

v_call: TRBV9
d_call: NA
clone_size: NA
j_call: TRBJ2-2
cdr3_aa: CASSSGTRTGELFF
cdr3_nt: TGTGCCAGCAGCTCCGGGACCCGGACCGGGGAGCTGTTTTTT

v_call: TRBV4-2
d_call: NA
clone_size: once
j_call: TRBJ1-1
cdr3_aa: CASSLEGRMNTEAFF
cdr3_nt: TGTGCCAGCAGTCTGGAGGGACGGATGAACACTGAAGCTTTCTTT

v_call: TRBV24-1
d_call: TRBD2
clone_size: NA
j_call: TRBJ2-1
cdr3_aa: CATSDRPGLAAHNEQFF
cdr3_nt: TGTGCCACCAGTGACCGGCCGGGACTAGCGGCCCACAATGAGCAGTTCTTC

v_call: TRBV2
d_call: TRBD1
clone_size: NA
j_call: TRBJ2-5
cdr3_aa: CASSTGTGQETQYF
cdr3_nt: TGTGCCAGCAGTACCGGGACAGGACAAGAGACCCAGTACTTC

v_call: TRBV4-2
d_call: NA
clone_size: NA
j_call: TRBJ2-7
cdr3_aa: CASSQQRSSYEQYF
cdr3_nt: TGTGCCAGCAGCCAACAGCGGTCCTCCTACGAGCAGTACTTC

v_call: TRBV5-6
d_call: NA
clone_size: NA
j_call: TRBJ1-2
cdr3_aa: CASSSLVATLDGYTF
cdr3_nt: TGTGCCAGCAGCTCTCTGGTCGCCACCCTCGATGGCTACACCTTC

v_call: TRBV7-7
d_call: NA
clone_size: NA
j_call: TRBJ1-2
cdr3_aa: CAVGGSNYGYTF
cdr3_nt: TGTGCCGTGGGAGGGTCTAACTATGGCTACACCTTC

v_call: TRBV3-1/TRBV3-2
d_call: NA
clone_size: once
j_call: TRBJ2-5
cdr3_aa: CASSQTRETQYF
cdr3_nt: TGTGCCAGCAGCCAGACTAGAGAGACCCAGTACTTC

v_call: TRBV20-1
d_call: TRBD1
clone_size: NA
j_call: TRBJ1-5
cdr3_aa: CSASPYDRDHSNQPQHF
cdr3_nt: TGCAGTGCTAGTCCCTACGACAGGGACCATAGCAATCAGCCCCAGCATTTT

v_call: TRBV4-3
d_call: NA
clone_size: NA
j_call: TRBJ1-1
cdr3_aa: CASSQDSSGRYTEAFF
cdr3_nt: TGCGCCAGCAGCCAAGATTCCTCGGGAAGGTACACTGAAGCTTTCTTT

v_call: TRBV13
d_call: NA
clone_size: NA
j_call: TRBJ2-3
cdr3_aa: CASSFSFSDLTDTQYF
cdr3_nt: TGTGCCAGCAGCTTTTCATTTTCTGACCTGACAGATACGCAGTATTTT

v_call: TRBV5-5
d_call: NA
clone_size: NA
j_call: TRBJ1-2
cdr3_aa: CASSLVGGGYTF
cdr3_nt: TGTGCCAGCAGCCTGGTTGGGGGTGGCTACACCTTC

v_call: TRBV18
d_call: NA
clone_size: NA
j_call: TRBJ1-1
cdr3_aa: CASSPPQGLNTEAFF
cdr3_nt: TGTGCCAGCTCACCACCGCAAGGTCTGAACACTGAAGCTTTCTTT

v_call: TRBV28
d_call: NA
clone_size: NA
j_call: TRBJ1-2
cdr3_aa: CASINFRGIPGYTF
cdr3_nt: TGTGCCAGCATAAACTTCAGAGGGATCCCCGGCTACACCTTC

v_call: TRBV9
d_call: TRBD1
clone_size: NA
j_call: TRBJ1-3
cdr3_aa: CASSVAGRGLNTIYF
cdr3_nt: TGTGCCAGCAGCGTAGCGGGCAGGGGGCTGAACACCATATATTTT

v_call: TRBV24-1
d_call: NA
clone_size: NA
j_call: TRBJ2-7
cdr3_aa: CATSEAGARSYEQYF
cdr3_nt: TGTGCCACCAGTGAAGCAGGGGCCCGCTCCTACGAGCAGTACTTC

v_call: TRBV2
d_call: TRBD2
clone_size: NA
j_call: TRBJ2-3
cdr3_aa: CASRRTSGSRTDTQYF
cdr3_nt: TGTGCCAGCAGGCGGACTAGCGGGAGTAGGACAGATACGCAGTATTTT

v_call: TRBV28
d_call: TRBD2
clone_size: NA
j_call: TRBJ2-2
cdr3_aa: CASSLGTSGRWTGELFF
cdr3_nt: TGTGCCAGCAGTCTCGGGACTAGCGGGAGGTGGACCGGGGAGCTGTTTTTT

v_call: TRBV5-1
d_call: NA
clone_size: NA
j_call: TRBJ2-7
cdr3_aa: CASSLEGSGASYEQYF
cdr3_nt: TGCGCCAGCAGCTTGGAGGGTAGTGGGGCCTCCTACGAGCAGTACTTC

v_call: TRBV29-1
d_call: TRBD1
clone_size: NA
j_call: TRBJ1-3
cdr3_aa: CSVTTGTGARSGNTIYF
cdr3_nt: TGCAGCGTTACCACCGGGACAGGGGCTCGGAGCGGAAACACCATATATTTT

v_call: TRBV6-5
d_call: NA
clone_size: NA
j_call: TRBJ1-4
cdr3_aa: CASSSNRATNEKLFF
cdr3_nt: TGTGCCAGCAGTTCAAATCGGGCGACTAATGAAAAACTGTTTTTT

v_call: TRBV5-1
d_call: NA
clone_size: NA
j_call: TRBJ2-3
cdr3_aa: CASSLYGRDTQYF
cdr3_nt: TGCGCCAGCAGCTTGTATGGTCGGGATACGCAGTATTTT

v_call: TRBV2
d_call: NA
clone_size: NA
j_call: TRBJ2-2
cdr3_aa: CASSEGVTGELFF
cdr3_nt: TGTGCCAGCAGTGAAGGTGTGACCGGGGAGCTGTTTTTT

v_call: TRBV27
d_call: NA
clone_size: NA
j_call: TRBJ2-7
cdr3_aa: CASRTGTANSYEQYF
cdr3_nt: TGTGCCAGCAGAACCGGGACTGCTAACTCCTACGAGCAGTACTTC

v_call: TRBV4-2
d_call: NA
clone_size: NA
j_call: TRBJ2-3
cdr3_aa: CASSQESTDTQYF
cdr3_nt: TGTGCCAGCAGCCAAGAGAGCACAGATACGCAGTATTTT

v_call: TRBV7-9
d_call: TRBD2
clone_size: NA
j_call: TRBJ2-1
cdr3_aa: CASRLAGGGYNEQFF
cdr3_nt: TGTGCCAGCAGGTTAGCGGGAGGCGGGTACAATGAGCAGTTCTTC

v_call: TRBV6-5
d_call: NA
clone_size: NA
j_call: TRBJ1-5
cdr3_aa: CASSYSSNQPQHF
cdr3_nt: TGTGCCAGCAGTTATTCCAGCAATCAGCCCCAGCATTTT

v_call: TRBV2
d_call: NA
clone_size: few
j_call: TRBJ2-7
cdr3_aa: CASREEAGLRYF
cdr3_nt: TGTGCCAGCAGAGAAGAGGCGGGACTGCGGTACTTC

v_call: TRBV28
d_call: NA
clone_size: NA
j_call: TRBJ1-2
cdr3_aa: CASSFGGDYGYTF
cdr3_nt: TGTGCCAGCAGTTTTGGGGGCGACTATGGCTACACCTTC

v_call: TRBV28
d_call: TRBD1
clone_size: once
j_call: TRBJ2-7
cdr3_aa: CASSPGQGYEQYF
cdr3_nt: TGTGCCAGCAGTCCGGGACAGGGCTACGAGCAGTACTTC

v_call: TRBV2
d_call: NA
clone_size: NA
j_call: TRBJ2-1
cdr3_aa: CASRGGEQFF
cdr3_nt: TGTGCCAGCAGAGGGGGTGAGCAGTTCTTC

v_call: TRBV15
d_call: TRBD2
clone_size: NA
j_call: TRBJ2-5
cdr3_aa: CATSRAGDSQETQYF
cdr3_nt: TGTGCCACCTCTAGGGCGGGGGACTCCCAAGAGACCCAGTACTTC

v_call: TRBV20-1
d_call: NA
clone_size: NA
j_call: TRBJ1-1
cdr3_aa: CSEDRCEAFF
cdr3_nt: TGCAGTGAAGACCGATGTGAAGCTTTCTTT

v_call: TRBV5-1
d_call: TRBD1
clone_size: NA
j_call: TRBJ2-2
cdr3_aa: CASKGQGNLGFTGELFF
cdr3_nt: TGCGCCAGCAAGGGACAGGGGAATTTGGGATTTACCGGGGAGCTGTTTTTT